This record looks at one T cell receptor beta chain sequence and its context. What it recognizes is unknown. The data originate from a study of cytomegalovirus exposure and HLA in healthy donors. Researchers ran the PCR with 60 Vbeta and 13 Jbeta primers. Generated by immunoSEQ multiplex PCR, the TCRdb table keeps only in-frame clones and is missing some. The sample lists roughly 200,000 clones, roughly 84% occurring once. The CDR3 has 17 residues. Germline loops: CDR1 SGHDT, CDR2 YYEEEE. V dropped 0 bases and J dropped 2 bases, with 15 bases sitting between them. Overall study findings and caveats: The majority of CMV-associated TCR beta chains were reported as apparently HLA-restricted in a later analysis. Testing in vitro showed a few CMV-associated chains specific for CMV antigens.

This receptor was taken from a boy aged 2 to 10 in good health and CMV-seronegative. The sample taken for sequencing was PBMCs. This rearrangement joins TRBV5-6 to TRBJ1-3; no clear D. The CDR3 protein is CASSLDSWSGAGNTIYF. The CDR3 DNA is TGTGCCAGCAGCTTGGACTCTTGGTCAGGCGCTGGAAACACCATATATTTT.